Described below is a single T cell receptor (beta chain) sequence and its context. Using immunoSEQ multiplex PCR, the repertoire was profiled, and TCRdb retains in-frame clones only, with some absent. The sample consists of fewer than 200,000 clones, about four fifths of them appearing once. The entry originates in a study of blood T cell repertoires in COVID-19. In the study overall: Nucleic acid was either cDNA or gDNA, and it came from T cells, B-cell-depleted T cells, or PBMCs.

Followed longitudinally, the Seattle patients had been enrolled during active infection. The V end lost 3 bases, the J end lost 8 bases, and 16 bases lay between the germline ends. Germline V gene data show CDR1 as MNHNS and CDR2 as SASEGT. The CDR3 loop spans 15 amino acids. The chain is built from TRBV6-1 and TRBJ1-4, with D maybe TRBD1 (5 bases). Sample: peripheral blood. This clonotype was sampled from a woman in her seventies with COVID-19, enrolled during active disease. Written as DNA, the CDR3 is TGTGCCAGCAGTGATGCGGGGTGGGGCGGGGAAAAACTGTTTTTT. It yields the protein CASSDAGWGGEKLFF.